These T cell receptor beta chains were read from a single sample in a study of breast tumors, draining lymph nodes, adjacent tissues. MiXCR, run by TCRdb on the multiplex PCR reads, gives a single entry per CDR3 protein. The table includes roughly 260,000 distinct CDR3 sequences, 30% to 35% detected once. Specimen: axillary lymph node tissue. All receptors derive from a female donor with breast cancer. Some clones in this sample may be carry-over from other donors' samples. CDR3s include the opening cysteine and the closing phenylalanine or tryptophan. The order of the fields is CDR3 protein, CDR3 length, V gene, D gene, J gene. The D gene is left open where the match is weak.

CSATSGRADNEQFF	14	TRBV20-1	TRBD2	TRBJ2-1
CAISDFGEQYF	11	TRBV10-3	NA	TRBJ2-7
CASSYWTAYSGANVLTF	17	TRBV5-1	NA	TRBJ2-6
CSARDPERLSYTF	13	TRBV20-1	NA	TRBJ1-2
CASGSGQGFTGELFF	15	TRBV6-1	NA	TRBJ2-2
CASTGTGTRQNEQFF	15	TRBV7-9	NA	TRBJ2-1
CASSTPGASLETQYF	15	TRBV19	NA	TRBJ2-5
CSASVFSGPAPHEQYF	16	TRBV20-1	NA	TRBJ2-7
CASSTTGWGRDTGELFF	17	TRBV19	NA	TRBJ2-2
CASSTLQEIRNQPQHF	16	TRBV19	NA	TRBJ1-5
CASSIPPSRGPQHF	14	TRBV19	NA	TRBJ1-5
CASSADGEINEKLFF	15	TRBV2	NA	TRBJ1-4
CASSSRGQGIDEQYF	15	TRBV7-8	NA	TRBJ2-7
CAISESLDNNQPQHF	15	TRBV10-3	NA	TRBJ1-5
CASSMRGQETQYF	13	TRBV19	NA	TRBJ2-5
CASSPRLAGGPGYNEQFF	18	TRBV9	TRBD2	TRBJ2-1
CSAAGASETQYF	12	TRBV20-1	NA	TRBJ2-5
CSVEVQGIGELFF	13	TRBV29-1	NA	TRBJ2-2
CASRETGTESSYEQYF	16	TRBV4-1	NA	TRBJ2-7
CASSPDSGLAYEQYF	15	TRBV5-1	NA	TRBJ2-7
CSARGRGTNEKLFF	14	TRBV20-1	NA	TRBJ1-4
CASSVVDTSSSGNTIYF	17	TRBV9	NA	TRBJ1-3
CASSHSISGRSSSEQFF	17	TRBV6-6	TRBD2	TRBJ2-1
CASSTRMDGYTF	12	TRBV18	NA	TRBJ1-2
CRVSGELFF	9	TRBV20-1	NA	TRBJ2-2
CASSLDRSRAKNIQYF	16	TRBV7-2	NA	TRBJ2-4
CASSLFLAGVTQYF	14	TRBV7-2	TRBD2	TRBJ2-3
CASRWTGARTEAFF	14	TRBV19	TRBD1	TRBJ1-1
CASSLAGTGNRADTQYF	17	TRBV5-1	TRBD1	TRBJ2-3